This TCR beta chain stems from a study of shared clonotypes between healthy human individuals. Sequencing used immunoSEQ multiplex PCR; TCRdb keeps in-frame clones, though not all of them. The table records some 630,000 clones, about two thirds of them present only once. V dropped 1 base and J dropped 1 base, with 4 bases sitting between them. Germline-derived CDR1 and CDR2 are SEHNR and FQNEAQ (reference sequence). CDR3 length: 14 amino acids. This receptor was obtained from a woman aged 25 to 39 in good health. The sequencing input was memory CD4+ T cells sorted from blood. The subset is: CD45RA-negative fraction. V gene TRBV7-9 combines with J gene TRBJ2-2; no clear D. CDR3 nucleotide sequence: TGTGCCAGCAGCTTAGTAGGGAACACCGGGGAGCTGTTTTTT. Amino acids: CASSLVGNTGELFF.